The clone carrying this TCR beta chain was detected once. Germline V gives CDR1 KGHSH, CDR2 LQKENI. The CDR3 contains 16 residues. V lost 1 base, J lost 7 bases, and 17 bases lay in between. These data are taken from a study of blood T cell repertoires in COVID-19. On the study more broadly: COVID-19 samples from acute and convalescent phases originated in the United States, Italy and Spain. In each case, the material was cDNA or gDNA derived from T cells, B-cell-depleted T cells, or PBMCs.

How the authors handled the data: Scientists estimated how many nucleated cells there were by amplifying reference gene primers. Sequencing used immunoSEQ multiplex PCR; TCRdb keeps in-frame clones, though not all of them. V and J calls and clone size are copied from that table; D and trimming were computed from the DNA. The sample shows approximately 3,800 clones, 91% of them seen only once. The chain has TRBV18 and TRBJ2-1, with TRBD1 as a possible D gene (6 bases). This receptor was obtained from a man aged 50-60 years with active COVID-19. The source material was peripheral blood. The CDR3 protein is CASSPREQGGRNEQFF. CDR3 nucleotide sequence: TGTGCCAGCTCACCACGGGAACAGGGCGGTCGGAATGAGCAGTTCTTC.